This passage covers 21 T cell receptor beta chains from one sample sequenced in a study of technical replicates of blood from a handful of donors. Sequencing was performed with immunoSEQ multiplex PCR; in TCRdb, only in-frame clones are kept and a portion is missing. The data show some 90,000 clones, 85% to 95% seen once. The sample taken for sequencing was T cells isolated from PBMCs. The receptors derive from a human donor in good health.

This sequence joins TRBV6-7 and TRBJ2-7; D perhaps matches TRBD2 (5 bases). TRBV6-7 is an open reading frame whose function is uncertain. There are 12 residues in the CDR3. The ends were cut back, 9 bases at V and 3 bases at J, with 12 bases in the middle. The chain's CDR3 is CARTSASYEQYF. The CDR3 coding sequence is TGTGCCAGAACTAGTGCTAGCTACGAGCAGTACTTC.

This chain joins TRBV6-4 and TRBJ2-1, with 11 bases identical to TRBD2. The CDR3 has 15 amino acids. With V trimmed by 5 bases and J by 4 bases, 4 bases remained unmatched. The germline V gene has CDR1 MRHNA and CDR2 SNTAGT. This chain's CDR3 is CASSSGTSGYNEQFF. The CDR3 DNA is TGTGCCAGCAGTTCCGGGACTAGCGGTTACAATGAGCAGTTCTTC.

This chain joins TRBV7-2 and TRBJ1-2; TRBD1 agrees at 8 bases. The germline gives CDR1 SGHTA, CDR2 FQGNSA. Unmatched junction bases numbered 9, after V lost 2 bases and J lost 10 bases. The CDR3 has 14 residues. CDR3 coding DNA: TGTGCCAGCAGCTTAATCCGGGACAGGCCGGTCTACACCTTC. Protein sequence: CASSLIRDRPVYTF.

The chain has TRBV29-1 and TRBJ2-3, with a tentative D call TRBD2 (5 bases). Germline V gene sequence: CDR1 SQVTM, CDR2 ANQGSEA. This CDR3 contains 15 residues. The V end lost 3 bases, the J end lost 2 bases, and 15 bases lay between the germline ends. This CDR3 is CSVDTGRTFTDTQYF. The CDR3 DNA follows: TGCAGCGTTGATACCGGTAGGACTTTCACAGATACGCAGTATTTT.

The chain recombines TRBV5-4 with TRBJ2-7; D gene unclear. Trimming pared 4 bases from V and 2 bases from J, leaving 13 bases between. This CDR3 spans 14 amino acids. Per germline, CDR1 SGHNT and CDR2 YYREEE (reference sequence). CDR3 bases: TGTGCCAGCAGCGTCCACAGTGGCGCCTACGAGCAGTACTTC. Its translation is CASSVHSGAYEQYF.

The chain carries TRBV6-6 and TRBJ2-1; D is uncertain. Germline V lookup: CDR1 MNHNY, CDR2 SVGAGI (reference sequence). V was shortened by 0 bases and J by 3 bases, with 12 bases between the two germline ends. The CDR3 is 16 residues long. The CDR3 reads CASSYSMNRYYNEQFF. CDR3 coding DNA: TGTGCCAGCAGTTACTCGATGAATAGATACTACAATGAGCAGTTCTTC.

The chain combines TRBV30 with TRBJ2-2; 10 positions match TRBD1. Germline values: CDR1 GTSNPN, CDR2 SVGIG (reference sequence). V gave up 0 bases and J gave up 6 bases; unmatched junction bases: 7. CDR3 length: 16 residues. The chain's CDR3 is CAWSVPGQGLAGELFF. For the CDR3, the DNA is TGTGCCTGGAGTGTACCGGGACAGGGGCTGGCCGGGGAGCTGTTTTTT.

The rearrangement uses TRBV30 and TRBJ2-5, with unresolved D. The V and J ends lost 1 base and 4 bases respectively, with 4 bases between them. Per the germline V gene, CDR1 is GTSNPN and CDR2 is SVGIG (reference sequence). CDR3 length: 11 residues. The CDR3 nucleotides read TGTGCCTGGAGTGGAGGAGAGACCCAGTACTTC. This encodes CAWSGGETQYF. Combining the CDR3 with reference TRBV30 and TRBJ2-5 gives the whole variable domain SQTIHQWPATLVQPVGSPLSLECTVEGTSNPNLYWYRQAAGRGLQLLFYSVGIGQISSEVPQNLSASRPQDRQFILSSKKLLLSDSGFYLCAWSGGETQYFGPGTRLLVL.

The chain has TRBV14 and TRBJ2-1; 11 nucleotides line up with TRBD2. Germline V gene data show CDR1 as SGHDN and CDR2 as FVKESK. The CDR3 runs to 17 residues. After removal of 3 bases from V and 9 bases from J, the junction contained 13 bases not matched to a gene. CDR3 sequence (DNA): TGTGCCAGCAGCCATCCCAATATAGCGGGAGGGCCCTGTGAGCAGTTCTTC. It specifies CASSHPNIAGGPCEQFF.

The J gene is TRBJ2-2, the V gene TRBV19; D uncertain. Germline V gives CDR1 LNHDA, CDR2 SQIVND (reference sequence). With 3 bases removed from V and 3 bases from J, the gap between germline ends came to 11 bases. The CDR3 runs 15 residues. CDR3: CASSIGGVDTGELFF. The CDR3 DNA follows: TGTGCCAGTAGTATCGGCGGTGTAGACACCGGGGAGCTGTTTTTT.

This clone was seen a single time. The chain combines TRBV29-1 with TRBJ1-2, with D possibly matching TRBD1 (5 bases). The CDR3 length is 14 residues. Per germline, CDR1 SQVTM and CDR2 ANQGSEA. V lost 7 bases and J 5 bases, leaving 20 bases between the germline ends. CDR3 region: CSAGADGWWYGYTF. The DNA of the CDR3 is TGCAGCGCTGGGGCTGACGGGTGGTGGTATGGCTACACCTTC.

The CDR3 loop reads CSAYFDTGELFF. CDR3 DNA: TGCAGCGCCTACTTTGACACCGGGGAGCTGTTTTTT. The V call is TRBV29-1, the J call TRBJ2-2, with D unresolved. The CDR3 spans 12 residues. The germline V and J ends were trimmed by 7 bases and 3 bases, with 9 bases remaining between them. From germline, CDR1 is SQVTM and CDR2 ANQGSEA.

This chain links TRBV7-3 with TRBJ2-1, with 7 bases lining up with TRBD1. With V trimmed by 2 bases and J by 2 bases, 0 bases remained unmatched. The CDR3 spans 14 residues. CDR1 SGHTA and CDR2 FQGTGA come from the germline V gene. CDR3 coding DNA: TGTGCCAGCAGCTTACAGGGGGCCTACAATGAGCAGTTCTTC. As protein: CASSLQGAYNEQFF. Complete variable domain (other parts from reference TRBV7-3 and TRBJ2-1): GAGVSQTPSNKVTEKGKYVELRCDPISGHTALYWYRQSLGQGPEFLIYFQGTGAADDSGLPNDRFFAVRPEGSVSTLKIQRTERGDSAVYLCASSLQGAYNEQFFGPGTRLTVL.

The chain is built from TRBV4-1 and TRBJ2-1; 8 positions agree with TRBD1. Germline-derived CDR1 and CDR2 are MGHRA and YSYEKL. This CDR3 comprises 17 residues. V shed 3 bases and J 5 bases; nucleotides not matched to a gene: 12. The CDR3 region is CASSHDRTGRTDNEQFF. CDR3 coding DNA: TGCGCCAGCAGCCATGACCGGACAGGGAGGACGGACAATGAGCAGTTCTTC.

This clone was counted once. V is TRBV9 and J is TRBJ1-2; tentative D call: TRBD1 (5 bases). CDR1 and CDR2 (germline): SGDLS, YYNGEE. V dropped 1 base and J dropped 6 bases, with 16 bases sitting between them. The CDR3 covers 15 residues. CDR3 DNA sequence: TGTGCCAGCAGCGTACCCCCAGGGACTGCTGATGGCTACACCTTC. Translating it yields CASSVPPGTADGYTF.

The rearrangement uses TRBV6-1 and TRBJ2-2; 12 positions agree with TRBD2. With 2 bases clipped from V and 6 bases from J, the junction kept 1 base outside the gene matches. Germline lookup yields CDR1 MNHNS and CDR2 SASEGT. The CDR3 contains 15 residues. This CDR3 is CASSELAGGPGELFF. The CDR3 bases are TGTGCCAGCAGTGAACTAGCGGGAGGGCCCGGGGAGCTGTTTTTT.

As for this clone: A read error may account for a junction end that differs from germline. The chain is built from TRBV2 and TRBJ2-7, with TRBD2 identical over 8 bases. CDR1 and CDR2 from the germline V gene are SNHLY and FYNNEI. The CDR3 runs to 15 residues. The DNA for the CDR3 is TGTGCCAGCAAGGGCGGGAGGTTATTCTCCCACGAGCAGTACTTC. This encodes CASKGGRLFSHEQYF.

With regard to this clone: The sample holds other DNA sequences that translate to the same CDR3. This chain links TRBV5-1 with TRBJ2-3; 11 nucleotides align to TRBD2. The CDR3 extends over 16 amino acids. The germline CDR1 and CDR2 sequences are SGHRS and YFSETQ. Trimming took 4 bases from V and 3 from J; bases not matched to a gene: 7. The DNA of the CDR3 is TGCGCCAGCAGCCAGGGGGGACTAGCGGCTACAGATACGCAGTATTTT. Amino acid sequence: CASSQGGLAATDTQYF. Using reference TRBV5-1 and TRBJ2-3 for the parts outside the CDR3, the full variable domain is KAGVTQTPRYLIKTRGQQVTLSCSPISGHRSVSWYQQTPGQGLQFLFEYFSETQRNKGNFPGRFSGRQFSNSRSEMNVSTLELGDSALYLCASSQGGLAATDTQYFGPGTRLTVL.

The chain recombines TRBV28 with TRBJ1-1, with 7 nucleotides matching TRBD1. J gave up 1 base and V 6 bases, and 5 bases lay outside the gene matches. The germline V gene encodes CDR1 MDHEN and CDR2 SYDVKM. The CDR3 loop spans 14 amino acids. The CDR3 sequence is CASRIGTANTEAFF. The CDR3 nucleotides are TGTGCCAGCAGGATTGGGACAGCGAACACTGAAGCTTTCTTT.

The chain recombines TRBV7-9 with TRBJ1-1; no definite D call. The length of the CDR3 is 14 residues. Deletions cut 6 bases from V and 1 base from J, with 12 bases between. Germline CDR1 and CDR2: SEHNR and FQNEAQ (reference sequence). CDR3 coding DNA: TGTGCCAGCAGTGAAAAGCGGGAGAACACTGAAGCTTTCTTT. Translated, it gives CASSEKRENTEAFF.

The chain joins TRBV11-3 to TRBJ2-1; maybe TRBD2 (6 bases). The CDR3 totals 15 residues. V was shortened by 0 bases and J by 0 bases, with 6 bases between the two germline ends. The germline CDR1 and CDR2 sequences are SGHNT and YENEEA. The CDR3, as DNA: TGTGCCAGCAGCTTAGAGGGGGGCTCCTACAATGAGCAGTTCTTC. Protein: CASSLEGGSYNEQFF.